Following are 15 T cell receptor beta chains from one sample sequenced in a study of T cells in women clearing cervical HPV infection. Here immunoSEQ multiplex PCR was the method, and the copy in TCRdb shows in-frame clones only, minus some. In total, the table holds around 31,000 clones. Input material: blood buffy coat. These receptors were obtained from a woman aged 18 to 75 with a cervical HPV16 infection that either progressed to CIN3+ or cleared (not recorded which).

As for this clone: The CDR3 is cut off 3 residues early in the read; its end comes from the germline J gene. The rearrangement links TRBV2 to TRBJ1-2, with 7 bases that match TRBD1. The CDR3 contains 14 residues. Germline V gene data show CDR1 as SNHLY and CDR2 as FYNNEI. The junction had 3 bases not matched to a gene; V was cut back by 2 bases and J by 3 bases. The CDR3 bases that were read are TGTGCCAGCAGTGAAAGAGGGACAGACTATGGC. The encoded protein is CASSERGTDYG. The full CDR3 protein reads CASSERGTDYGYTF. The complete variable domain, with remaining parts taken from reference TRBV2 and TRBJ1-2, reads EPEVTQTPSHQVTQMGQEVILRCVPISNHLYFYWYRQILGQKVEFLVSFYNNEISEKSEIFDDQFSVERPDGSNFTLKIRSTKLEDSAMYFCASSERGTDYGYTFGSGTRLTVV.

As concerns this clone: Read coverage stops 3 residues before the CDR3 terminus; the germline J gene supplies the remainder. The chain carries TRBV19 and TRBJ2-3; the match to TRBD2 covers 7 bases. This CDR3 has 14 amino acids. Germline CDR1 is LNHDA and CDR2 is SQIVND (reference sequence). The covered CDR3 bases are TGTGCCAGTACCCCCCGGGACTACAATCAGCCG. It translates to CASTPRDYNQP. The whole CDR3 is CASTPRDYNQPQYF.

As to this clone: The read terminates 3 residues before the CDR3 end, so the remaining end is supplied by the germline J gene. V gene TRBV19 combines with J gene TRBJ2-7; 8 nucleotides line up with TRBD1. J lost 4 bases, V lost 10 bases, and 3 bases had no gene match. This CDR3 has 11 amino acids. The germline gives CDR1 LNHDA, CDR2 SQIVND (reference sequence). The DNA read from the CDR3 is TGTGCCACCCGACAGGGGTACGAG. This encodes CATRQGYE. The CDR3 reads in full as CATRQGYEQYF.

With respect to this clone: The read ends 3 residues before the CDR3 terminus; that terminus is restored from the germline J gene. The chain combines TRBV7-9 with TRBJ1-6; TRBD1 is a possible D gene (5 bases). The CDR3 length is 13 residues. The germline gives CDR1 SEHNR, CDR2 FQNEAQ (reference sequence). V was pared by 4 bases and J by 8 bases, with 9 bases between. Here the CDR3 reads CASSSRVHSPLHF. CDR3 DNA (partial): TGTGCCAGCAGCTCCAGGGTCCATTCACCC.

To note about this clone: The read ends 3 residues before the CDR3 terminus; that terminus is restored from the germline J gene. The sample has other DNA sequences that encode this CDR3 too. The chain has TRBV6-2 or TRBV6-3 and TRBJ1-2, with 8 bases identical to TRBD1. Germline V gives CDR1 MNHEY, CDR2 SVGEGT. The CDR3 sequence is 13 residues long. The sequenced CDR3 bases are TGTGCCAGCAGCCGACAGGGGTTGTCGGGC. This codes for CASSRQGLSG. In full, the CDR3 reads CASSRQGLSGYTF.

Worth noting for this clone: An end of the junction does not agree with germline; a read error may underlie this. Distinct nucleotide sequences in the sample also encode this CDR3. The sequenced part of the CDR3 DNA is TGTGCTAGTAGTTATGGCTTTGGGACTAGCGGGAGACAAGAGACC. It is translated as CASSYGFGTSGRQET. Given in full, the CDR3 is CASSYGFGTSGRQETQYF. This chain links TRBV19 with TRBJ2-5, with TRBD2 matching 14 bases. Read sequence stops 3 residues before the CDR3 end, and the germline J gene provides the missing end. CDR1 and CDR2 from the germline V gene are LNHDA and SQIVND (reference sequence). The CDR3 contains 18 residues.

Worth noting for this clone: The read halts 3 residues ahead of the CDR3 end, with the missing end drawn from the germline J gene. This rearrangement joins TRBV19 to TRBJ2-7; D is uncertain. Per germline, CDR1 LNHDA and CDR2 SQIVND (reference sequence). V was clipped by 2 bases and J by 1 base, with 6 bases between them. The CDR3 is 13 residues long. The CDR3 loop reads CASSIQKSYEQYF. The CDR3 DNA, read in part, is TGTGCCAGTAGTATACAGAAATCCTACGAG. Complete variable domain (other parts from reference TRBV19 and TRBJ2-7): DGGITQSPKYLFRKEGQNVTLSCEQNLNHDAMYWYRQDPGQGLRLIYYSQIVNDFQKGDIAEGYSVSREKKESFPLTVTSAQKNPTAFYLCASSIQKSYEQYFGPGTRLTVT.

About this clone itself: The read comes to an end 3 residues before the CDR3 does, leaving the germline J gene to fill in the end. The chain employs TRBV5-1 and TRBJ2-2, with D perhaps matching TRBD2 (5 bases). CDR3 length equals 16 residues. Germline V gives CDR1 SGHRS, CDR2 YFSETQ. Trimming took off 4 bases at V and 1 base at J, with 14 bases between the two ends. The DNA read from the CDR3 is TGCGCCAGCAGCGTTAACGGACTGGTGAACACCGGGGAG. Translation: CASSVNGLVNTGE. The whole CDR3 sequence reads CASSVNGLVNTGELFF.

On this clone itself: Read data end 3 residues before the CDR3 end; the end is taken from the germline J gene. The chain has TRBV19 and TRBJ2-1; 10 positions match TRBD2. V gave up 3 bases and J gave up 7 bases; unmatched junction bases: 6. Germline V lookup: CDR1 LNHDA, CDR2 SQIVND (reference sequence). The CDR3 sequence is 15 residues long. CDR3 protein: CASSIWSSGSNEQFF. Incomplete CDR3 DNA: TGTGCCAGTAGTATCTGGTCTAGCGGGAGTAATGAG. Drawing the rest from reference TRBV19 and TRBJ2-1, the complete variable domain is DGGITQSPKYLFRKEGQNVTLSCEQNLNHDAMYWYRQDPGQGLRLIYYSQIVNDFQKGDIAEGYSVSREKKESFPLTVTSAQKNPTAFYLCASSIWSSGSNEQFFGPGTRLTVL.

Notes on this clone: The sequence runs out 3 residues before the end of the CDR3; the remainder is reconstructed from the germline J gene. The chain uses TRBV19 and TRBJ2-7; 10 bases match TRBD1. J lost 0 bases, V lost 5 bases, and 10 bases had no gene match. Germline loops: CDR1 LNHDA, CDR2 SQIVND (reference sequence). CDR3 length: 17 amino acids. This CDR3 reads CASSSRDRGHSSYEQYF. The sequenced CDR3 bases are TGTGCCAGTAGTTCCCGGGACAGGGGACACAGCTCCTACGAG.

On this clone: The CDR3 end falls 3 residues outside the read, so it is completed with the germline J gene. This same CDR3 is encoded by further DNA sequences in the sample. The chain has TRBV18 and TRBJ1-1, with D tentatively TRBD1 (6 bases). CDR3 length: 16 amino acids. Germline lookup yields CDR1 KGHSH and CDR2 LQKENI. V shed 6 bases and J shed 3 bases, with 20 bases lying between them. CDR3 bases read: TGTGCCAGCTCCCCCCCCGGCCCCCAGGGGCACACTGAA. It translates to CASSPPGPQGHTE. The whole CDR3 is CASSPPGPQGHTEAFF.

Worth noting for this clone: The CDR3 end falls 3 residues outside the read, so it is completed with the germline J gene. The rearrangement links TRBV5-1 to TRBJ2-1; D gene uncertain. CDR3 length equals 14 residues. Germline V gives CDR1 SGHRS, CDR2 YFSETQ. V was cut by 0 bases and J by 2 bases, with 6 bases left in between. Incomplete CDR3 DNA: TGCGCCAGCAGCTTGGCAAACACCTACAATGAG. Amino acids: CASSLANTYNE. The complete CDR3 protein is CASSLANTYNEQFF.

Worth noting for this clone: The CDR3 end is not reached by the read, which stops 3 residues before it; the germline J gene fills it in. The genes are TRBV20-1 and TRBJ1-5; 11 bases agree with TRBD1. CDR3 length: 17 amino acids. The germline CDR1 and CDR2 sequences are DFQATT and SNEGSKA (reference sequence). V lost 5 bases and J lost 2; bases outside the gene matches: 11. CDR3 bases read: TGCAGTGCTGAAACGGGACAGGGGGTCCTCGGCAATCAGCCC. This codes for CSAETGQGVLGNQP. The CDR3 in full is CSAETGQGVLGNQPQHF.

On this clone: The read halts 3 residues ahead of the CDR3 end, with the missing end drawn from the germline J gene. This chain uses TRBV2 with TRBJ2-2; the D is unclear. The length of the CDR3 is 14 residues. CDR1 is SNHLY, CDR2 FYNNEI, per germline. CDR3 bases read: TGTGCCAGCAGTGAAGAACATCGAGGTTCACCG. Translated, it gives CASSEEHRGSP. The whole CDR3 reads CASSEEHRGSPLFF.

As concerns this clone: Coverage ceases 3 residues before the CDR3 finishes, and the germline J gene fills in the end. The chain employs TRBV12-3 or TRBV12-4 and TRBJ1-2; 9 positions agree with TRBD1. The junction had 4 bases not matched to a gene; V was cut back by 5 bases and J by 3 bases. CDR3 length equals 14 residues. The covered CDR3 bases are TGTGCCAGCAGTAGGGGACAGGGAGACTATGGC. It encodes CASSRGQGDYG. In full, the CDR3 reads CASSRGQGDYGYTF.